This T cell receptor beta chain was recorded in a study of control samples from healthy donors and cancer patients. The data were produced by immunoSEQ multiplex PCR, yet TCRdb's version contains in-frame clones alone and is incomplete. The sample includes about 250,000 clones, 82% of them seen just once. Trimming removed 1 base from V and 0 bases from J, with 7 bases in between. The CDR3 runs 15 residues. In germline, CDR1 is SGHVS, CDR2 FQNEAQ. This clonotype originated in an older woman with lung cancer. Sample: PBMCs. The chain employs TRBV7-8 and TRBJ1-5, with D uncertain. Here the CDR3 reads CASSLVGNSNQPQHF. CDR3 sequence (DNA): TGTGCCAGCAGCTTAGTGGGGAATAGCAATCAGCCCCAGCATTTT.